This T cell receptor beta chain was captured by sequencing in a study of cytomegalovirus exposure and HLA in healthy donors. Only in-frame clones appear in the TCRdb table, and some are missing; sequencing was by immunoSEQ multiplex PCR. The data show under 250,000 clones, around four fifths seen once. Germline CDR1 reads SNHLY; CDR2 reads FYNNEI. There are 13 residues in the CDR3. The V and J ends lost 3 bases and 4 bases respectively, with 9 bases between them. This clonotype was sampled from a woman aged 18-30 years in good health and CMV-seronegative. The specimen was PBMCs. The J gene is TRBJ1-1, the V gene TRBV2; no clear D. The CDR3: CASSDRLGTEAFF. The CDR3 nucleotides are TGTGCCAGCAGTGACAGATTGGGCACTGAAGCTTTCTTT.